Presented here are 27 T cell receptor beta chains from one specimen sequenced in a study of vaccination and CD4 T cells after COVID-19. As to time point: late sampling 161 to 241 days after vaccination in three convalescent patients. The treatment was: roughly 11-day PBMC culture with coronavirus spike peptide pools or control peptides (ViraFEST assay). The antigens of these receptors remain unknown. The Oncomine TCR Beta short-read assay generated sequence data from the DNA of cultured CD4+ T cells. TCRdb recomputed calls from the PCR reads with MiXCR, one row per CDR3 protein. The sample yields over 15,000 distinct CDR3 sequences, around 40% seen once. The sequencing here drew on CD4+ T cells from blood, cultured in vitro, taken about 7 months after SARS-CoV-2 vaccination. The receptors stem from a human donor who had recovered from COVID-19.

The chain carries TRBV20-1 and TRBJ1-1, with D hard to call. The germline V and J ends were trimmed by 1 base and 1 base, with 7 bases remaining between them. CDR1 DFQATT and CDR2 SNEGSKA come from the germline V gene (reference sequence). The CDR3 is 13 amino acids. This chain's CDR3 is CSARVQKNTEAFF. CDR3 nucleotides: TGCAGTGCTAGAGTACAGAAGAACACTGAAGCTTTCTTT.

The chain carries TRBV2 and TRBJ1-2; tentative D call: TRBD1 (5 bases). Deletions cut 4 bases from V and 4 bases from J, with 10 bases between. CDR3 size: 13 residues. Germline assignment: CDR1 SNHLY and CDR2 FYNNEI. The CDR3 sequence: CASSVSRAYGYTF. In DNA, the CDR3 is TGTGCCAGCAGTGTTAGCAGGGCCTATGGCTACACCTTC.

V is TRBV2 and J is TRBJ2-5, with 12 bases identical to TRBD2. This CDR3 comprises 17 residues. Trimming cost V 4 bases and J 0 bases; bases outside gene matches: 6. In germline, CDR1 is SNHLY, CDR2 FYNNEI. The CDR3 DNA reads TGTGCCAGCAGTGGAGGACTAGCGGGGACAAACCAAGAGACCCAGTACTTC. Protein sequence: CASSGGLAGTNQETQYF.

Here the CDR3 DNA reads TGTGCCAGCAGTTCGGTGGAGGGTGAAAAACTGTTTTTT. Residues: CASSSVEGEKLFF. This sequence joins TRBV12-3 or TRBV12-4 and TRBJ1-4; D not resolved. With 4 bases removed from V and 7 bases from J, the gap between germline ends came to 10 bases. CDR3 length: 13 amino acids.

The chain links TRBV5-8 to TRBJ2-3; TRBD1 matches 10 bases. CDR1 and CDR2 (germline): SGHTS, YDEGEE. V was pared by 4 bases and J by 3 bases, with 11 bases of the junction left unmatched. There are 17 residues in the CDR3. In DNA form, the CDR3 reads TGTGCCAGCAGCCTATCACTCTGGGGACAGGGGACAGATACGCAGTATTTT. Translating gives CASSLSLWGQGTDTQYF.

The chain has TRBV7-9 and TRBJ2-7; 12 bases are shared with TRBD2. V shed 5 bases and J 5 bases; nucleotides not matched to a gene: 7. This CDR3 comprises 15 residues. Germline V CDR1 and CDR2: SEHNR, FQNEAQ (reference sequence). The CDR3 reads CASSIRTSGINEQYF. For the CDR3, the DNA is TGTGCCAGCAGCATCAGGACTAGCGGGATAAACGAGCAGTACTTC.

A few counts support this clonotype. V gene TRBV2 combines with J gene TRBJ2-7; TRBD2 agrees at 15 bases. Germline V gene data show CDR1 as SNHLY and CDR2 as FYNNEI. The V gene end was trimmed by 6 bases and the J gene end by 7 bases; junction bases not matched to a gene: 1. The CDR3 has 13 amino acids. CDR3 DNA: TGTGCCAGCAGCGGGACTAGCGGGGGGGAGCAGTACTTC. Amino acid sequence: CASSGTSGGEQYF.

The CDR3 DNA reads TGTGCCAGCAGTCCAGGGACTAGCGGGGGGCCCTCCTACGAGCAGTACTTC. Translated: CASSPGTSGGPSYEQYF. The chain employs TRBV28 and TRBJ2-7, with 15 bases identical to TRBD2. The CDR3 extends over 17 amino acids. Germline assignment: CDR1 MDHEN and CDR2 SYDVKM. V shed 5 bases and J 0 bases; nucleotides not matched to a gene: 5.

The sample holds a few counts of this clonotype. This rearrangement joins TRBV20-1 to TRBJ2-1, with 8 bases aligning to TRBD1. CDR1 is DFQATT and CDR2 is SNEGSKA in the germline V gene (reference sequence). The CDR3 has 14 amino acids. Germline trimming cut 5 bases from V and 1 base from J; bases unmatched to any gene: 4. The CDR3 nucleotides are TGCAGTGCTCACAGGGGGTTTTCCTACAATGAGCAGTTCTTC. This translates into CSAHRGFSYNEQFF.

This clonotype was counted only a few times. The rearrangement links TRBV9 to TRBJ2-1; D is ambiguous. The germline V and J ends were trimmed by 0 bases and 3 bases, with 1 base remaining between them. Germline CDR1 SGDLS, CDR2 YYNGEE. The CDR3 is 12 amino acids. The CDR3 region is CASSVGYNEQFF. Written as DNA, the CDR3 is TGTGCCAGCAGCGTAGGCTACAATGAGCAGTTCTTC.

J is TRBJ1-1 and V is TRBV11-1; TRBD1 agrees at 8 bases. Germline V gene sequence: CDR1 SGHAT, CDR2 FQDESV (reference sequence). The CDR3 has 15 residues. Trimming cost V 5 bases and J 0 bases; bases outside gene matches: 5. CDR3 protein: CASSAQGAVNTEAFF. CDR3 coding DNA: TGTGCCAGCAGCGCCCAGGGGGCGGTGAACACTGAAGCTTTCTTT.

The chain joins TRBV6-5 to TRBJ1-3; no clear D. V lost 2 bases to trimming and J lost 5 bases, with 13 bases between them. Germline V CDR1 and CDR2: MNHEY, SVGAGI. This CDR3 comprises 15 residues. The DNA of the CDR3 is TGTGCCAGCAGTTACAGAGGCGATCTTAGAAACACCATATATTTT. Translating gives CASSYRGDLRNTIYF.

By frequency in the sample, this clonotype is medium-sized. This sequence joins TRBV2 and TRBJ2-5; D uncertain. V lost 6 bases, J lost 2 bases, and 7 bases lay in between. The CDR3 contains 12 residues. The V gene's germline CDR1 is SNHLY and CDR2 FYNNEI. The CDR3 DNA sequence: TGTGCCAGCAGCCTCCTACAAGAGACCCAGTACTTC. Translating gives CASSLLQETQYF.

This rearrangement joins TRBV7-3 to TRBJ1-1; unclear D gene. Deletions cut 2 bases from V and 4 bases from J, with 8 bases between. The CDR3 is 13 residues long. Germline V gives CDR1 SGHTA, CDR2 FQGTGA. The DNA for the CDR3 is TGTGCCAGCAGCTTACGGGCAGGCACTGAAGCTTTCTTT. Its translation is CASSLRAGTEAFF.

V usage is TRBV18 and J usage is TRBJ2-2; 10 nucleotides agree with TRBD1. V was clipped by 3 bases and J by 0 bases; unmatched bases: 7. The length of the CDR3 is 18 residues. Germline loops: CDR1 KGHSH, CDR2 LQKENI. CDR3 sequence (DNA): TGTGCCAGCTCACCTACGTCTGGACAGGGGGCGAACACCGGGGAGCTGTTTTTT. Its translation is CASSPTSGQGANTGELFF.

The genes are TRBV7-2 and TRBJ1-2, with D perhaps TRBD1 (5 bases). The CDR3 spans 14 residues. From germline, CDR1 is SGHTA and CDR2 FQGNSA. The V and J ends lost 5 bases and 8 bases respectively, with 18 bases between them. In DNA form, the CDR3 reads TGTGCCAGCAGCATCCGGGGGGGGGTGGACGGCTACACCTTC. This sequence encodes CASSIRGGVDGYTF.

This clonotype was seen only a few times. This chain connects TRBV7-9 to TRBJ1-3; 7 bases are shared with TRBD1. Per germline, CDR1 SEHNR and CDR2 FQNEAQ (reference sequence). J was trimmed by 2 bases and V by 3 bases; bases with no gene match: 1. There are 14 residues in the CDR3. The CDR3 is CASSLTGPGNTIYF. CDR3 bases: TGTGCCAGCAGCTTGACAGGGCCTGGAAACACCATATATTTT. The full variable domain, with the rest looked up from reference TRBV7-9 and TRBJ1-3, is DTGVSQNPRHKITKRGQNVTFRCDPISEHNRLYWYRQTLGQGPEFLTYFQNEAQLEKSRLLSDRFSAERPKGSFSTLEIQRTEQGDSAMYLCASSLTGPGNTIYFGEGSWLTVV.

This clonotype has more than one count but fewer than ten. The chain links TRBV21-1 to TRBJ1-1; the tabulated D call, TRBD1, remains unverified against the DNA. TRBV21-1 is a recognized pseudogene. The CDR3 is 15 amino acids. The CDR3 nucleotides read TGTGCCAGCAGCAAAGGGGAACAGGGGTACACTGAAGCTTTCTTT. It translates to CASSKGEQGYTEAFF.

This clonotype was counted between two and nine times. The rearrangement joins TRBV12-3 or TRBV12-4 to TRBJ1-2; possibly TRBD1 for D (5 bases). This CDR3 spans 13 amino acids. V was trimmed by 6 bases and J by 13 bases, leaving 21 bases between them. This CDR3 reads CASSPGDLASGTF. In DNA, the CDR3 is TGTGCCAGCAGCCCCGGGGACCTGGCGAGTGGCACCTTC.

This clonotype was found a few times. The CDR3 bases are TGTGCCAGCAGCCTGAGACTAGCGGGAGGGGAGACCCAGTACTTC. It specifies CASSLRLAGGETQYF. J is TRBJ2-5 and V is TRBV5-6; 14 bases are shared with TRBD2. CDR1 is SGHDT and CDR2 is YYEEEE in the germline V gene. J lost 5 bases, V lost 4 bases, and 4 bases had no gene match. This CDR3 is built from 15 residues.

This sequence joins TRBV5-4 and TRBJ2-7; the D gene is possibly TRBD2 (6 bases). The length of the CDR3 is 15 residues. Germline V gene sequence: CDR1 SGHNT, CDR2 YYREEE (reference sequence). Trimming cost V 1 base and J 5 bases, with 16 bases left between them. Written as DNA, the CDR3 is TGTGCCAGCAGCTTGACTTCGGGGGTAGTCGACGAGCAGTACTTC. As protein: CASSLTSGVVDEQYF.

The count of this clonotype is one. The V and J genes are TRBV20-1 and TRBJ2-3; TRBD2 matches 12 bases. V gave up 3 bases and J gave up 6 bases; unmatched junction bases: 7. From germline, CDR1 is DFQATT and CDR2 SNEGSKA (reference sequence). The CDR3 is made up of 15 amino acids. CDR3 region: CSASPLAGGLDTQYF. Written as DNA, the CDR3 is TGCAGTGCTAGCCCACTAGCGGGAGGCCTCGATACGCAGTATTTT.

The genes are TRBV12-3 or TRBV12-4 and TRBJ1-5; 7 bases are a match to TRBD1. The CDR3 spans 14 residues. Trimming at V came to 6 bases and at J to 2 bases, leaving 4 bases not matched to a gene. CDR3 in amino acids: CASSDRVGNQPQHF. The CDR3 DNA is TGTGCCAGCAGCGACAGGGTGGGCAATCAGCCCCAGCATTTT.

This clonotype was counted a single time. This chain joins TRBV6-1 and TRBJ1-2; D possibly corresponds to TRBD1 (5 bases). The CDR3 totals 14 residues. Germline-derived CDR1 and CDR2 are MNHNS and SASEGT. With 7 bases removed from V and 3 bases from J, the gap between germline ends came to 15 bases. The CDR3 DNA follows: TGTGCCAGCACCGCCGGGGGAGTGTACTATGGCTACACCTTC. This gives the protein CASTAGGVYYGYTF.

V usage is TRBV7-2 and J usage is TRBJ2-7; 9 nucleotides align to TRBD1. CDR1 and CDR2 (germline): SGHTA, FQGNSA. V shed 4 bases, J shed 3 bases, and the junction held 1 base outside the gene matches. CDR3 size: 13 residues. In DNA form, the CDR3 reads TGTGCCAGCAGCTGGGGACAGGGCTACGAGCAGTACTTC. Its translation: CASSWGQGYEQYF.

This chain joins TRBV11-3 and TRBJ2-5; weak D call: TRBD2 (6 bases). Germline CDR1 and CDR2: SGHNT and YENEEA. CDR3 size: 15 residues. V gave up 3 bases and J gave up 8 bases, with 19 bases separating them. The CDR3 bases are TGTGCCAGCAGCTTTTCGGGGGTAGGGCTAGCTACCCAGTACTTC. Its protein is CASSFSGVGLATQYF.

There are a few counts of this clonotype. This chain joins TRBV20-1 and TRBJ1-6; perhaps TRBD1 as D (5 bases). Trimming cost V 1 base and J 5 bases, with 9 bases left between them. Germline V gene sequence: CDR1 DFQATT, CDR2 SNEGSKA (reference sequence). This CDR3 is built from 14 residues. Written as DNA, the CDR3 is TGCAGTGCTAGAGGGGACGGCAATAATTCACCCCTCCACTTT. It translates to CSARGDGNNSPLHF.